One and the same sample provided the 21 T cell receptor beta chains below, sequenced in a study of OX40 agonist ivuxolimab in advanced cancers. Here immunoSEQ multiplex PCR was the method, and the copy in TCRdb shows in-frame clones only, minus some. The top ten hold around 0.73% of the sample, which has about 73,000 clones, about 90% seen once. Sequencing used CD4+ or CD8+ T cells sorted from blood, obtained in a trial of the OX40 agonist ivuxolimab. The source is an adult with an advanced solid tumor such as melanoma, head and neck, liver or kidney cancer.

The chain recombines TRBV9 with TRBJ2-3; weak D call: TRBD1 (7 bases). From germline, CDR1 is SGDLS and CDR2 YYNGEE. This CDR3 has 15 amino acids. V lost 0 bases, J lost 3 bases, and 11 bases lay in between. The CDR3 loop is CASSVETGRTDTQYF. The CDR3, as DNA: TGTGCCAGCAGCGTAGAGACAGGGAGGACAGATACGCAGTATTTT. The full variable domain, its missing parts supplied by reference TRBV9 and TRBJ2-3, is DSGVTQTPKHLITATGQRVTLRCSPRSGDLSVYWYQQSLDQGLQFLIQYYNGEERAKGNILERFSAQQFPDLHSELNLSSLELGDSALYFCASSVETGRTDTQYFGPGTRLTVL.

The rearrangement uses TRBV29-1 and TRBJ2-1; D remains ambiguous. The germline V and J ends were trimmed by 4 bases and 10 bases, with 5 bases remaining between them. The length of the CDR3 is 9 residues. Germline-derived CDR1 and CDR2 are SQVTM and ANQGSEA. CDR3 region: CSVAGEQFF. Written as DNA, the CDR3 is TGCAGCGTTGCTGGCGAGCAGTTCTTC.

The chain has TRBV5-4 and TRBJ2-7, with 7 bases that match TRBD2. CDR1 is SGHNT and CDR2 is YYREEE in the germline V gene (reference sequence). J was trimmed by 2 bases and V by 1 base; bases with no gene match: 3. This CDR3 contains 14 residues. CDR3 amino acids: CASSLYGRTYEQYF. As DNA, the CDR3 is TGTGCCAGCAGCTTGTACGGGAGGACCTACGAGCAGTACTTC.

The chain links TRBV7-8 to TRBJ2-7; D possibly corresponds to TRBD2 (5 bases). The CDR3 has 13 residues. From germline, CDR1 is SGHVS and CDR2 FQNEAQ. V was clipped by 2 bases and J by 3 bases, with 8 bases between them. The CDR3 DNA reads as TGTGCCAGCAGCTTAAGCGGACTCTACGAGCAGTACTTC. Translation gives CASSLSGLYEQYF.

The V call is TRBV6-6, the J call TRBJ2-1; possibly TRBD1 or TRBD2 for D (6 bases each). The CDR3 is made up of 15 amino acids. Looked up from germline, CDR1 is MNHNY and CDR2 is SVGAGI (reference sequence). Trimming stripped 6 bases from V and 7 bases from J, with 19 bases between. The CDR3 reads CASSRGWGAGNEQFF. CDR3 nucleotide sequence: TGTGCCAGCAGCCGTGGTTGGGGGGCCGGGAATGAGCAGTTCTTC.

V usage is TRBV5-1 and J usage is TRBJ1-3; D is unresolved. The CDR3 totals 13 residues. CDR1 and CDR2 (germline): SGHRS, YFSETQ. Trimming left V 4 bases short and J 0 bases short, with 5 bases between. CDR3 DNA: TGCGCCAGCAGCCCCGACTCTGGAAACACCATATATTTT. Amino acids: CASSPDSGNTIYF.

The chain couples TRBV2 to TRBJ1-5; no definite D call. Germline lookup yields CDR1 SNHLY and CDR2 FYNNEI. The CDR3 length is 12 residues. V was trimmed by 7 bases and J by 3 bases, leaving 7 bases between them. CDR3 sequence: CASTGNNQPQHF. DNA of the CDR3: TGTGCCAGCACGGGGAACAATCAGCCCCAGCATTTT. The full variable domain, rest sourced from reference TRBV2 and TRBJ1-5, is EPEVTQTPSHQVTQMGQEVILRCVPISNHLYFYWYRQILGQKVEFLVSFYNNEISEKSEIFDDQFSVERPDGSNFTLKIRSTKLEDSAMYFCASTGNNQPQHFGDGTRLSIL.

V gene TRBV30 combines with J gene TRBJ1-2, with unresolved D. Per germline, CDR1 GTSNPN and CDR2 SVGIG (reference sequence). The CDR3 runs 12 residues. Deletions cut 4 bases from V and 6 bases from J, with 12 bases between. The CDR3 region is CAWNIQRNGYTF. The CDR3 DNA sequence: TGTGCCTGGAACATTCAACGGAATGGCTACACCTTC. The full variable domain, rest sourced from reference TRBV30 and TRBJ1-2, is SQTIHQWPATLVQPVGSPLSLECTVEGTSNPNLYWYRQAAGRGLQLLFYSVGIGQISSEVPQNLSASRPQDRQFILSSKKLLLSDSGFYLCAWNIQRNGYTFGSGTRLTVV.

With regard to this clone: The same CDR3 also results from other DNA sequences found in this sample. V is TRBV5-4 and J is TRBJ2-7; 8 bases match TRBD2. V trimming: 4 bases; J trimming: 6 bases; junction bases outside the gene matches: 9. CDR1 is SGHNT and CDR2 is YYREEE in the germline V gene (reference sequence). The CDR3 has 14 amino acids. CDR3 coding DNA: TGTGCCAGCAGCGCCTCCGGGACTAGAAGCGAGCAGTACTTC. This sequence encodes CASSASGTRSEQYF.

V gene TRBV18 combines with J gene TRBJ1-1; 7 bases line up with TRBD1. V was clipped by 10 bases and J by 0 bases; unmatched bases: 14. CDR1 is KGHSH and CDR2 is LQKENI in the germline V gene. The CDR3 is 16 amino acids. The CDR3 spells CATNDRARRMNTEAFF. The CDR3 nucleotides read TGTGCCACCAACGACAGGGCAAGAAGAATGAACACTGAAGCTTTCTTT. The variable domain in full, completed from reference TRBV18 and TRBJ1-1, reads NAGVMQNPRHLVRRRGQEARLRCSPMKGHSHVYWYRQLPEEGLKFMVYLQKENIIDESGMPKERFSAEFPKEGPSILRIQQVVRGDSAAYFCATNDRARRMNTEAFFGQGTRLTVV.

This clone occurred once. This chain uses TRBV9 with TRBJ1-1; D not certain. The V gene's germline CDR1 is SGDLS and CDR2 YYNGEE. The V end was cut by 2 bases, the J end by 1 base, with 6 bases between. This CDR3 comprises 13 residues. DNA of the CDR3: TGTGCCAGCAGCGTGATGGAGAACACTGAAGCTTTCTTT. Protein: CASSVMENTEAFF.

V and J are TRBV29-1 and TRBJ1-1; perhaps TRBD1 as D (6 bases). Germline CDR1 reads SQVTM; CDR2 reads ANQGSEA. Trimming shortened V by 3 bases and J by 5 bases, and 10 bases separated the two germline ends. The CDR3 contains 12 residues. CDR3 residues: CSVERQGTEAFF. The CDR3 DNA reads TGCAGCGTTGAGCGGCAGGGGACTGAAGCTTTCTTT.

The chain uses TRBV4-2 and TRBJ1-2, with 8 bases aligning to TRBD1. With 2 bases clipped from V and 4 bases from J, the junction kept 3 bases outside the gene matches. The V gene's germline CDR1 is LGHNA and CDR2 YNFKEQ. This CDR3 comprises 14 residues. CDR3 in amino acids: CASSQQGAGYGYTF. DNA of the CDR3: TGTGCCAGCAGCCAACAGGGGGCCGGCTATGGCTACACCTTC.

The genes are TRBV19 and TRBJ2-5, with 10 bases identical to TRBD2. Trimming removed 6 bases from V and 4 bases from J; junction bases left unmatched: 5. The CDR3 extends over 14 amino acids. Germline CDR1 LNHDA, CDR2 SQIVND (reference sequence). The CDR3 sequence is CASSQAGGTETQYF. Here the CDR3 DNA reads TGTGCCAGTAGCCAAGCGGGGGGGACAGAGACCCAGTACTTC.

This sequence joins TRBV6-5 and TRBJ2-2, with a possible D match to TRBD2 (6 bases). Germline V CDR1 and CDR2: MNHEY, SVGAGI. Trimming shortened V by 4 bases and J by 2 bases, and 11 bases separated the two germline ends. The CDR3 has 15 residues. CDR3 region: CASSLGSGNTGELFF. Here the CDR3 DNA reads TGTGCCAGCAGTTTAGGTAGCGGTAACACCGGGGAGCTGTTTTTT.

The J gene is TRBJ2-2, the V gene TRBV5-6, with D possibly matching TRBD2 (5 bases). The CDR3 is 14 residues long. Trimming shortened V by 3 bases and J by 7 bases, and 13 bases separated the two germline ends. Germline V gene sequence: CDR1 SGHDT, CDR2 YYEEEE. The CDR3 region has the DNA TGTGCCAGCAGCTGGACTGTAACGGGCGGGGAGCTGTTTTTT. Translated: CASSWTVTGGELFF.

The chain joins TRBV27 to TRBJ1-5; D remains ambiguous. The CDR3 is 15 residues long. The V and J ends lost 2 bases and 0 bases respectively, with 8 bases between them. Germline loops: CDR1 MNHEY, CDR2 SMNVEV (reference sequence). The CDR3 DNA sequence: TGTGCCAGCAGTTTACCCGGAGCTAGCAATCAGCCCCAGCATTTT. Its translation is CASSLPGASNQPQHF.

This chain connects TRBV7-9 to TRBJ1-2; D is undetermined. The CDR3 is 14 amino acids. Trimming removed 1 base from V and 6 bases from J, with 12 bases in between. Germline lookup yields CDR1 SEHNR and CDR2 FQNEAQ (reference sequence). The CDR3 DNA reads TGTGCCAGCAGCTTAGGGGCCGGGAGAAATGGCTACACCTTC. Protein product: CASSLGAGRNGYTF.

The rearrangement uses TRBV18 and TRBJ1-4, with a tentative D call TRBD1 (5 bases). CDR1 and CDR2 (germline): KGHSH, LQKENI. Trimming removed 1 base from V and 4 bases from J, with 7 bases in between. This CDR3 is built from 14 residues. The CDR3 loop reads CASSPQGFNEKLFF. For the CDR3, the DNA is TGTGCCAGCTCACCACAGGGGTTTAATGAAAAACTGTTTTTT. Full variable domain (remainder filled in from reference TRBV18 and TRBJ1-4): NAGVMQNPRHLVRRRGQEARLRCSPMKGHSHVYWYRQLPEEGLKFMVYLQKENIIDESGMPKERFSAEFPKEGPSILRIQQVVRGDSAAYFCASSPQGFNEKLFFGSGTQLSVL.

The CDR3 loop is CASRTGTDYNEQFF. The DNA for the CDR3 is TGTGCCAGTAGAACCGGGACAGATTACAATGAGCAGTTCTTC. This chain uses TRBV19 with TRBJ2-1; 7 bases line up with TRBD1. CDR3 length: 14 amino acids. Germline loops: CDR1 LNHDA, CDR2 SQIVND (reference sequence). Unmatched junction bases numbered 6, after V lost 6 bases and J lost 4 bases.

Only one count was recorded for this clone. J is TRBJ2-2 and V is TRBV10-1; D not certain. CDR1 and CDR2 from the germline V gene are WNHNN and SYGVQD (reference sequence). Trimming pared 4 bases from V and 4 bases from J, leaving 10 bases between. The CDR3 is 14 residues long. DNA of the CDR3: TGCGCCAGCAGTGCGCTAGAAGGCACCGGGGAGCTGTTTTTT. Translation gives CASSALEGTGELFF.